The rows below give T cell receptor beta chains drawn from one sample of a study of cytomegalovirus exposure and HLA in healthy donors. The data were produced by immunoSEQ multiplex PCR, yet TCRdb's version contains in-frame clones alone and is incomplete. The sample includes roughly 98,000 clones, 70% to 80% seen only once; the top ten take around 3.2%. What was sequenced was PBMCs. These receptors all come from a man in his forties in good health and CMV-seronegative. The CDR3 runs from the conserved cysteine through the conserved F or W. D genes are given only for firm matches. Clone size appears in some rows only: once, few, many, or a class for an expanded clone.

TRBD1,TRBJ1-4,TRBV27,NA,CASSLQGETGEKLFF,TGTGCCAGCAGTTTGCAGGGGGAGACCGGGGAAAAACTGTTTTTT
TRBD1,TRBJ1-2,TRBV28,few,CASSQTGVYGYTF,TGTGCCAGCAGCCAGACAGGGGTCTATGGCTACACCTTC
NA,TRBJ2-7,TRBV29-1,NA,CSVASGTRGEQYF,TGCAGCGTTGCCTCCGGGACTCGTGGCGAGCAGTACTTC
TRBD2,TRBJ2-1,TRBV5-1,NA,CASSLEAGAYNEQFF,TGCGCCAGCAGCTTGGAGGCGGGGGCCTACAATGAGCAGTTCTTC
TRBD1,TRBJ2-2,TRBV2,NA,CASSGTGGAGELFF,TGTGCCAGCAGTGGGACAGGAGGAGCCGGGGAGCTGTTTTTT
NA,TRBJ2-3,TRBV15,NA,CATSRVRNTQYF,TGTGCCACCAGCAGAGTGCGAAATACGCAGTATTTT
NA,TRBJ1-6,TRBV11-2,NA,CASSLGRASGFSPLHF,TGTGCCAGCAGCTTAGGCAGGGCGTCGGGCTTTTCACCCCTCCACTTT
NA,TRBJ2-3,TRBV5-1,NA,CASSLAAGLDTQYF,TGCGCCAGCAGCTTGGCCGCAGGGTTAGATACGCAGTATTTT
NA,TRBJ2-7,TRBV30,once,CAWSVLTGGVVEQYF,TGTGCCTGGAGTGTACTCACCGGGGGAGTGGTTGAGCAGTACTTC
NA,TRBJ2-7,TRBV28,NA,CASSGGTYEQYF,TGTGCCAGCAGTGGAGGTACCTACGAGCAGTACTTC
NA,TRBJ1-5,TRBV29-1,NA,CSATTGIGQPQHF,TGCAGCGCAACGACAGGTATCGGTCAGCCCCAGCATTTT
TRBD1,TRBJ1-2,TRBV30,few,CAWSIGQGATGYTF,TGTGCCTGGAGTATCGGACAGGGGGCGACCGGCTACACCTTC
TRBD1,TRBJ1-2,TRBV27,NA,CASSLLGQGAQGGGYTF,TGTGCCAGCAGTTTACTCGGACAGGGGGCCCAGGGCGGGGGCTACACCTTC
TRBD1,TRBJ2-7,TRBV5-6,few,CASSPRRTGLYEQYF,TGTGCCAGCAGCCCCCGCCGGACAGGGTTGTACGAGCAGTACTTC
TRBD1,TRBJ1-5,TRBV27,NA,CASSFSTFDRGFSQPQHF,TGTGCCAGCAGTTTTAGCACCTTCGACAGGGGCTTTAGTCAGCCCCAGCATTTT
NA,TRBJ2-2,TRBV6-1,NA,CASSEVWGPNTGELFF,TGTGCCAGCAGTGAAGTTTGGGGCCCGAACACCGGGGAGCTGTTTTTT
NA,TRBJ1-3,TRBV7-8,NA,CASSKAGVGNTIYF,TGTGCCAGCAGCAAGGCGGGGGTTGGAAACACCATATATTTT
NA,TRBJ2-7,TRBV6-5,NA,CASSPTGLNVYEQYF,TGTGCCAGCAGTCCGACGGGACTTAACGTTTACGAGCAGTACTTC
TRBD2,TRBJ2-2,TRBV4-1,NA,CASSQDRGVRVAGGSGELFF,TGCGCCAGCAGCCAAGATAGAGGAGTTCGGGTAGCGGGGGGATCTGGGGAGCTGTTTTTT
TRBD1,TRBJ1-3,TRBV5-5,NA,CASSQTGGGNTIYF,TGTGCCAGCAGCCAGACAGGGGGCGGAAACACCATATATTTT
TRBD1,TRBJ1-2,TRBV23-1,NA,CASTPGTDPLRGHGYTF,TGCGCCAGCACCCCCGGGACAGACCCGCTTCGAGGACATGGCTACACCTTC